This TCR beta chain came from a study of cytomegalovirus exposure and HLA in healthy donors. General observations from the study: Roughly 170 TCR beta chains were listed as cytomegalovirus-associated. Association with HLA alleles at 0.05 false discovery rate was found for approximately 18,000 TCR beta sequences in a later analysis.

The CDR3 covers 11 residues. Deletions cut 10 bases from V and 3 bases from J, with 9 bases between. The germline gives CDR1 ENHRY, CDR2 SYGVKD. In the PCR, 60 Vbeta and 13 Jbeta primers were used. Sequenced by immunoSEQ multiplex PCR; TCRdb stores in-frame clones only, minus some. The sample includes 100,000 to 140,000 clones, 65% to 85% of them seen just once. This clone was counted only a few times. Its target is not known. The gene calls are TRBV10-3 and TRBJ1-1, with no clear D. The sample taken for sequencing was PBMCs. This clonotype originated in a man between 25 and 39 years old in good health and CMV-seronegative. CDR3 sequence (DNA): TGTGCCACCTCGCGGGACACTGAAGCTTTCTTT. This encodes CATSRDTEAFF.